This T cell receptor beta chain derives from a study of early T cells in non-severe SARS-CoV-2 infection. TCRdb recomputed calls from the 5' RACE reads with MiXCR, one row per CDR3 protein. The sample holds about 50,000 distinct CDR3 sequences, under 7.5% seen once. This clonotype showed up just a few times. The CDR3 sequence is 16 residues long. The V end lost 5 bases, the J end lost 2 bases, and 17 bases lay between the germline ends. Germline V gene data show CDR1 as SGHTA and CDR2 as FQGNSA. J is TRBJ2-3 and V is TRBV7-2; TRBD2 might be the D (6 bases). This receptor was taken from an adult who was a healthcare worker with PCR-confirmed SARS-CoV-2 infection or an uninfected control (not recorded which). The input for sequencing was whole blood, taken at baseline. The CDR3 DNA reads TGTGCCAGCAGCCGACAATGGGACTCCTACACAGATACGCAGTATTTT. This encodes CASSRQWDSYTDTQYF. Based on the CDR3 plus reference TRBV7-2 and TRBJ2-3, the full variable domain is GAGVSQSPSNKVTEKGKDVELRCDPISGHTALYWYRQSLGQGLEFLIYFQGNSAPDKSGLPSDRFSAERTGGSVSTLTIQRTQQEDSAVYLCASSRQWDSYTDTQYFGPGTRLTVL.